What follows is one T cell receptor beta chain and its context. The data belong to a study of T cell responses to AZD1222 COVID-19 vaccine. Sequencing was performed with immunoSEQ multiplex PCR; in TCRdb, only in-frame clones are kept and a portion is missing. Of 100,000 to 150,000 clones listed, 90% are singletons. Germline loops: CDR1 SGHAT, CDR2 FQNNGV. The V gene lost 5 bases and the J gene lost 5 bases, with 15 bases spanning the gap. This CDR3 has 14 amino acids. V is TRBV11-2 and J is TRBJ1-2; a possible D gene is TRBD1 (6 bases). The TCR sequence derives from an adult in good health. Here the sequenced sample was peripheral blood, taken on day 0 of MenACWY control vaccination. CDR3 sequence reads: CASSPSGTKYGYTF. In nucleotides, the CDR3 is TGTGCCAGCAGCCCGTCGGGGACAAAGTATGGCTACACCTTC.